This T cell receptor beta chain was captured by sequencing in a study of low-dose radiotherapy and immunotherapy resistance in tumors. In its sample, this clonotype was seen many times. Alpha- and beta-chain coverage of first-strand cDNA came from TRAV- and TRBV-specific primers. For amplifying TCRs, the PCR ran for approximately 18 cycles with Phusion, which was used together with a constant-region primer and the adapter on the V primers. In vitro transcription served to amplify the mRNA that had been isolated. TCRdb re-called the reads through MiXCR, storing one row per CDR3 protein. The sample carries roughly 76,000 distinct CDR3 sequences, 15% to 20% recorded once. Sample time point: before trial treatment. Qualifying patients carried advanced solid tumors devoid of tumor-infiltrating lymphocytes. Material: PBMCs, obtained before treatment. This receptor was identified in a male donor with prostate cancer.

This chain's CDR3 is CSGKLNEKLFF. CDR3 coding DNA: TGCAGCGGGAAGCTTAATGAAAAACTGTTTTTT. J is TRBJ1-4 and V is TRBV29-1; no reliable D call. Germline CDR1 reads SQVTM; CDR2 reads ANQGSEA. This CDR3 comprises 11 residues. The V end was cut by 7 bases, the J end by 4 bases, with 7 bases between.